The TCR beta chain described here comes from a study of response to subunit inactivated influenza vaccine. Study findings and constraints: Only a handful of new T cells, the authors suggested, are recruited with each seasonal influenza vaccination.

This clonotype has more than one count but fewer than ten. The antigen remains unidentified. MiXCR, run by TCRdb on the RT-PCR reads, gives a single entry per CDR3 protein. The sample holds hundreds of thousands of distinct CDR3 sequences, under 20% seen once. Germline V gene lookup returns CDR1 ENHRY and CDR2 SYGVKD. CDR3 length equals 14 residues. V lost 10 bases and J 4 bases, leaving 19 bases between the germline ends. V and J are TRBV10-3 and TRBJ1-2; a possible D gene is TRBD1 (5 bases). The clonotype was recovered from a man aged 45-60 years who received an inactivated influenza vaccine. This material consisted of PBMCs from blood, taken less than 6 days after vaccination. CDR3 sequence: CATSRQGRSYGYTF. CDR3 DNA sequence: TGTGCCACCTCTCGGCAGGGAAGAAGCTATGGCTACACCTTC.